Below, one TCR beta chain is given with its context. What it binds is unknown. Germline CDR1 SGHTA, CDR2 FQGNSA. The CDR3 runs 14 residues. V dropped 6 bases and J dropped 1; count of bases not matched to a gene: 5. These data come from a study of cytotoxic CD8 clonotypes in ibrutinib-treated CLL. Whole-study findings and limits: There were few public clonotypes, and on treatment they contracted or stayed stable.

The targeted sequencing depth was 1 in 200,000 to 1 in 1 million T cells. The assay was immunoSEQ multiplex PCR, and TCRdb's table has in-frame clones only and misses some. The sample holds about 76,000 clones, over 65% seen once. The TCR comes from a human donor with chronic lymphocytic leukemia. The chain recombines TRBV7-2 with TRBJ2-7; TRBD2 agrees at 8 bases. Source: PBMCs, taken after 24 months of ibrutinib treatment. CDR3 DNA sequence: TGTGCCAGCAGACCCACTAGCGGTTCCTACGAGCAGTACTTC. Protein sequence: CASRPTSGSYEQYF.